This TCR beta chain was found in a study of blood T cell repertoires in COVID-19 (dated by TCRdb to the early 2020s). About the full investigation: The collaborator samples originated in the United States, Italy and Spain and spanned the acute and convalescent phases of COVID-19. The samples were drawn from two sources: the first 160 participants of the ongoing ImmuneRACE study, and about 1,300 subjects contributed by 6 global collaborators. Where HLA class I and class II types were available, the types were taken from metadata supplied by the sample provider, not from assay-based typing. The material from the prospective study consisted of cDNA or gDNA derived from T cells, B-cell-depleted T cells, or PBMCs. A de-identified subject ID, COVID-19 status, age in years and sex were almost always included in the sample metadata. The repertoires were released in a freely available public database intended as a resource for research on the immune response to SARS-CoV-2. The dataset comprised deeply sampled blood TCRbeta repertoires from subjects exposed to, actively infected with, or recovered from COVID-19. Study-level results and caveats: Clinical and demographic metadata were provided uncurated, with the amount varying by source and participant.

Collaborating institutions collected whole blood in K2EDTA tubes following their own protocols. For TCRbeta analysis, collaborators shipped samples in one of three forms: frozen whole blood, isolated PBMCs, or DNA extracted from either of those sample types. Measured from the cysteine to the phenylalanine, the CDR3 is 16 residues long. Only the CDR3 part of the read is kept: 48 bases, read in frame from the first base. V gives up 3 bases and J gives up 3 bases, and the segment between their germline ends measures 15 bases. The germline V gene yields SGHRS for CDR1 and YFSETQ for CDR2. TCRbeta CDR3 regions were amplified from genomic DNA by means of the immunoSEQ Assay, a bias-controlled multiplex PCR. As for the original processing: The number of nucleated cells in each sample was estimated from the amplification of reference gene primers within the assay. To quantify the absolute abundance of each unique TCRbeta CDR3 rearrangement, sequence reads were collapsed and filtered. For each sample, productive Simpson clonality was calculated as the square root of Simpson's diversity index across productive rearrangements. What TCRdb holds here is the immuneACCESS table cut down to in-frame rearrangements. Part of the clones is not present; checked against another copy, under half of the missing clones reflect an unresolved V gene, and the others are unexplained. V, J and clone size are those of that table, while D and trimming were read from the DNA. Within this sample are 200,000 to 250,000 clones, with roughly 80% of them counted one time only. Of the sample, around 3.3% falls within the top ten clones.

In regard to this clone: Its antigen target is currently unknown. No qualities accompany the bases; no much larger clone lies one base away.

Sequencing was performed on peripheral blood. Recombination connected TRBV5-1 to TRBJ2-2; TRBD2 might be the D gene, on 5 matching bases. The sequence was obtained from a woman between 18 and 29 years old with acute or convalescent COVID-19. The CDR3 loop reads CASSSLSGLHTGELFF. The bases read TGCGCCAGCAGCTCCCTAAGCGGCCTTCACACCGGGGAGCTGTTTTTT.